This T cell receptor beta chain appears in the sequencing data of a study of blood T cell repertoires in COVID-19. Study as a whole: PBMCs, B-cell-depleted T cells, or T cells provided the cDNA or gDNA that made up the material.

There are 17 residues in the CDR3. Germline CDR1 SGHVS, CDR2 FQNEAQ. V lost 0 bases, J lost 1 base, and 4 bases stayed unmatched. Assay used: immunoSEQ multiplex PCR; TCRdb lists only in-frame clones, some missing. The sample includes approximately 220,000 clones, about 85% of them seen just once. This clone was observed a few times. The rearrangement uses TRBV7-8 and TRBJ1-3; 9 bases match TRBD1. This clonotype originated in a man in his forties or fifties who had recovered from COVID-19. Sequencing was done on a sample of peripheral blood. As DNA, the CDR3 is TGTGCCAGCAGCTTAGCGGGGACAGGGAAATCTGGAAACACCATATATTTT. It is translated as CASSLAGTGKSGNTIYF.